This TCR beta chain was sequenced in a study of vaccination effects on CD4 cells after COVID-19. TCRdb keeps only in-frame clones here, not all; method: immunoSEQ multiplex PCR. Of tens of thousands of clones in the sample, around two thirds were seen once. This clone appeared once. What it binds is unknown. Sequencing followed a ViraFEST assay step that expanded antigen-specific CD4+ T cells with viral peptide pools. CD4+ T cells were isolated after less than 13 days of culture. The vaccine given was either BNT162b2 or mRNA-1273, in two doses. Wells of a few million PBMC each were grown with 10 IU/ml IL-2 and roughly 10 ug/ml peptides. It was on days 3 and 7 that half the medium was replaced with IL-2 medium. Germline CDR1 MDHEN, CDR2 SYDVKM. This CDR3 has 15 amino acids. V trimming: 5 bases; J trimming: 7 bases; junction bases outside the gene matches: 7.

The specimen comprised CD4+ T cells from PBMCs cultured with HCoV-229E spike peptides, sampled after COVID-19 vaccination. This sequence joins TRBV28 and TRBJ1-4; the match to TRBD1 covers 10 bases. The TCR was taken from a human donor who received a COVID-19 vaccine. The CDR3 here is CASSPTTGGGEKLFF. Here the CDR3 DNA reads TGTGCCAGCAGTCCTACGACAGGGGGCGGTGAAAAACTGTTTTTT.